Shown below are 9 T cell receptor beta chains from a single sample sequenced in a study of early T cells in non-severe SARS-CoV-2 infection. A single record per CDR3 protein comes from TCRdb applying MiXCR to the 5' RACE reads. The sample lists under 100,000 distinct CDR3 sequences, roughly an eighth seen once, with around 1.5% in the top ten. Sequenced sample: whole blood. The receptors were gathered from an adult who was a healthcare worker with PCR-confirmed SARS-CoV-2 infection or an uninfected control (not recorded which).

There are a few counts of this clonotype. V and J are TRBV10-3 and TRBJ2-1; no clear D. From germline, CDR1 is ENHRY and CDR2 SYGVKD. V was clipped by 4 bases and J by 4 bases, with 5 bases between them. This CDR3 comprises 12 residues. The CDR3 loop is CAISGQYNEQFF. The CDR3 DNA follows: TGTGCCATCAGTGGACAATACAATGAGCAGTTCTTC.

J is TRBJ2-3 and V is TRBV30; 8 positions agree with TRBD2. V lost 0 bases, J lost 5 bases, and 10 bases stayed unmatched. CDR1 and CDR2 (germline): GTSNPN, SVGIG (reference sequence). CDR3 length equals 16 residues. CDR3 in amino acids: CAWSVGLAGLEDTQYF. The CDR3 DNA reads as TGTGCCTGGAGTGTAGGGTTAGCGGGACTGGAAGATACGCAGTATTTT.

This clonotype was detected a few times. The V gene is TRBV6-5, the J gene TRBJ1-5; D gene unclear. CDR1 and CDR2 from the germline V gene are MNHEY and SVGAGI. Between the trimmed V and J ends, which lost 2 bases and 0 bases, there was a span of 8 bases. The CDR3 is made up of 15 amino acids. In nucleotides, the CDR3 is TGTGCCAGCAGTTACAGTGGAAATAGCAATCAGCCCCAGCATTTT. The encoded protein is CASSYSGNSNQPQHF.

This clonotype was picked up many times. The rearrangement links TRBV6-6 to TRBJ1-1; D is ambiguous. This CDR3 contains 13 residues. The germline gives CDR1 MNHNY, CDR2 SVGAGI (reference sequence). Trimming removed 3 bases at V and 2 bases at J, with 7 bases between. In DNA form, the CDR3 reads TGTGCCAGCAGTTATTCGGAAAACACTGAAGCTTTCTTT. Its protein is CASSYSENTEAFF.

The gene calls are TRBV6-5 and TRBJ1-4, with 8 bases aligning to TRBD1. The CDR3 covers 15 residues. Germline V CDR1 and CDR2: MNHEY, SVGAGI. V was clipped by 6 bases and J by 3 bases; unmatched bases: 6. CDR3 amino acids: CASRITGGANEKLFF. The CDR3 DNA is TGTGCCAGCAGAATTACAGGGGGGGCTAATGAAAAACTGTTTTTT.

This clonotype was found a few times. The V gene is TRBV13, the J gene TRBJ2-5; tentative D call: TRBD1 (5 bases). The length of the CDR3 is 18 residues. Germline loops: CDR1 PRHDT, CDR2 FYEKMQ (reference sequence). V lost 2 bases to trimming and J lost 3 bases, with 22 bases between them. The CDR3 DNA reads as TGTGCCAGCAGCTTACTTCGTTGGGTCGCAGGGCAAGAAGAGACCCAGTACTTC. This gives the protein CASSLLRWVAGQEETQYF.

In its sample, this clonotype was seen many times. The chain is built from TRBV12-3 or TRBV12-4 and TRBJ1-4, with a weak D call TRBD1 (6 bases). V was pared by 2 bases and J by 0 bases, with 19 bases between. The CDR3 spans 19 residues. The CDR3 sequence is CASSLRGVASRATNEKLFF. The CDR3 region has the DNA TGTGCCAGCAGTTTAAGGGGGGTAGCAAGTAGGGCAACTAATGAAAAACTGTTTTTT.

Points on this clonotype: Possible read error: a much larger clone is one base away. This chain uses TRBV12-3 or TRBV12-4 with TRBJ2-1, with D uncertain. With 6 bases removed from V and 6 bases from J, the gap between germline ends came to 12 bases. CDR3 length equals 13 residues. CDR3 in amino acids: CASRTEQFNEQFF. CDR3 DNA: TGTGCCAGCAGAACCGAACAATTCAATGAGCAGTTCTTC.

V and J are TRBV14 and TRBJ2-7; 8 bases fit TRBD2. Germline CDR1 reads SGHDN; CDR2 reads FVKESK. This CDR3 region has 14 residues. J was trimmed by 5 bases and V by 0 bases; bases with no gene match: 3. In DNA form, the CDR3 reads TGTGCCAGCAGCCAAGATGGACTAGCCCACGAGCAGTACTTC. This sequence encodes CASSQDGLAHEQYF.